These 28 T cell receptor beta chains share one sample of origin, sequenced in a study of control samples from healthy donors and cancer patients (dated by TCRdb to 2020 to 2022). Library generation was performed with the immunoSEQ multiplex PCR assay. As stored in TCRdb, this immuneACCESS dataset retains in-frame rearrangements with V and J assigned. A fraction of the clones does not appear; measured against another copy, unresolved V genes explain less than half of the discrepancy, and the remainder lacks a known reason. A total of tens of thousands of clones appear in this sample, 75% to 90% of them only once. The top ten clones comprise 10% of the sample. The sequenced material came from blood. The source of these receptors is a man between 65 and 79 years old in good health.

The V call is TRBV6-6, the J call TRBJ2-3; D may be TRBD1 or TRBD2 (5 bases each). Looked up from germline, CDR1 is MNHNY and CDR2 is SVGAGI (reference sequence). The CDR3 loop spans 14 amino acids. The ends were cut back, 6 bases at V and 2 bases at J, with 12 bases in the middle. Written as DNA, the CDR3 is TGTGCCAGCAGGATAGGAGGACACACAGATACGCAGTATTTT. It translates to CASRIGGHTDTQYF.

V gene TRBV5-1 combines with J gene TRBJ2-2; D gene ambiguous. Germline lookup yields CDR1 SGHRS and CDR2 YFSETQ. V lost 1 base, J lost 3 bases, and 4 bases lay in between. This CDR3 spans 13 amino acids. The CDR3 DNA reads as TGCGCCAGCAGCTTGATGGACACCGGGGAGCTGTTTTTT. It encodes CASSLMDTGELFF.

This chain joins TRBV18 and TRBJ1-4, with 7 positions matching TRBD1. V was pared by 3 bases and J by 8 bases, with 9 bases of the junction left unmatched. Germline V lookup: CDR1 KGHSH, CDR2 LQKENI. This CDR3 has 15 amino acids. The CDR3 here is CASSPQRTGEEKLFF. DNA for the CDR3: TGTGCCAGCTCACCTCAACGGACAGGTGAAGAAAAACTGTTTTTT.

The chain employs TRBV5-1 and TRBJ2-5; D uncertain. V lost 4 bases to trimming and J lost 7 bases, with 20 bases between them. Germline CDR1 SGHRS, CDR2 YFSETQ. The length of the CDR3 is 15 residues. CDR3 in amino acids: CASSQSTTRSGTQYF. The CDR3 DNA sequence: TGCGCCAGCAGCCAGTCGACGACGAGATCGGGGACCCAGTACTTC.

V usage is TRBV11-2 and J usage is TRBJ1-3; tentatively, D is TRBD1 (6 bases). V shed 4 bases and J shed 0 bases, with 22 bases lying between them. CDR1 is SGHAT and CDR2 is FQNNGV in the germline V gene. The CDR3 totals 19 residues. This chain's CDR3 is CASSSIRGEPQSSGNTIYF. The CDR3 region has the DNA TGTGCCAGCAGCTCGATAAGGGGGGAGCCTCAAAGCTCTGGAAACACCATATATTTT.

In this sample, this clone turned up once. The chain couples TRBV28 to TRBJ1-5; D may be TRBD1 (5 bases). Trimming stripped 6 bases from V and 2 bases from J, with 17 bases between. Germline CDR1 is MDHEN and CDR2 is SYDVKM. The CDR3 extends over 16 amino acids. The CDR3 nucleotides read TGTGCCAGCAGCGCCCCCCAGGGATTCGGCAATCAGCCCCAGCATTTT. As protein: CASSAPQGFGNQPQHF.

The chain has TRBV5-1 and TRBJ1-4; TRBD1 matches at 10 bases. CDR3 length: 15 amino acids. Germline V CDR1 and CDR2: SGHRS, YFSETQ. The trim removed 4 bases at V and 8 bases at J, leaving 8 bases unmatched. CDR3 in amino acids: CASSIAGTGVEKLFF. In nucleotides, the CDR3 is TGCGCCAGCAGCATTGCCGGGACAGGGGTGGAAAAACTGTTTTTT.

The chain recombines TRBV15 with TRBJ2-1; D possibly corresponds to TRBD1 (6 bases). The germline V gene has CDR1 LNHNV and CDR2 YYDKDF (reference sequence). The CDR3 contains 14 residues. V was trimmed by 0 bases and J by 3 bases, leaving 6 bases between them. CDR3 region: CATSRDRGYNEQFF. The CDR3 DNA follows: TGTGCCACCAGCAGAGACAGGGGCTACAATGAGCAGTTCTTC.

This clone has a single count. The chain is built from TRBV6-7 and TRBJ2-7; 8 bases agree with TRBD2. TRBV6-7 is an ORF, with its function uncertain. Trimming removed 0 bases from V and 3 bases from J; junction bases left unmatched: 10. This CDR3 comprises 17 residues. CDR3 in amino acids: CASSYSPLAGSRYEQYF. DNA for the CDR3: TGTGCCAGCAGTTACTCCCCTTTAGCGGGATCCCGCTACGAGCAGTACTTC.

The chain uses TRBV5-1 and TRBJ1-1; TRBD1 might be the D (5 bases). This CDR3 comprises 14 residues. The ends were cut back, 4 bases at V and 4 bases at J, with 14 bases in the middle. Germline CDR1 reads SGHRS; CDR2 reads YFSETQ. The CDR3 DNA is TGCGCCAGCAGCCAAGAGGTCGGGGGCACTGAAGCTTTCTTT. Encoded protein: CASSQEVGGTEAFF.

The count of this clone is one. The V call is TRBV5-5, the J call TRBJ2-7; 8 bases align to TRBD1. Germline CDR1 is SGHKS and CDR2 is YYEKEE (reference sequence). The CDR3 loop spans 15 amino acids. V shed 2 bases and J 4 bases; nucleotides not matched to a gene: 8. This CDR3 reads CASSFDRGLFYEQYF. The DNA for the CDR3 is TGTGCCAGCAGCTTCGACAGGGGCCTTTTTTACGAGCAGTACTTC.

The V call is TRBV7-8, the J call TRBJ2-1, with 10 positions matching TRBD2. CDR3 size: 19 residues. The germline V gene has CDR1 SGHVS and CDR2 FQNEAQ. The ends lost 0 bases at V and 6 bases at J; junction bases unmatched: 14. The DNA for the CDR3 is TGTGCCAGCAGCTTAGCGCGGAGCGGGAGGGCCTCGGGGTTCAATGAGCAGTTCTTC. As protein: CASSLARSGRASGFNEQFF.

The chain has TRBV7-2 and TRBJ2-7; no reliable D call. The CDR3 is 14 residues long. Germline V gene sequence: CDR1 SGHTA, CDR2 FQGNSA. V was pared by 3 bases and J by 3 bases, with 12 bases between. Written as DNA, the CDR3 is TGTGCCAGCAGCTTTTTAAGGGCCGGCTACGAGCAGTACTTC. This gives the protein CASSFLRAGYEQYF.

V is TRBV2 and J is TRBJ1-5, with 7 nucleotides matching TRBD1. The CDR3 runs 16 residues. Per germline, CDR1 SNHLY and CDR2 FYNNEI. V shed 6 bases, J shed 3 bases, and the junction held 11 bases outside the gene matches. This CDR3 reads CASRGSGTVLNQPQHF. The CDR3 DNA follows: TGTGCCAGCAGGGGATCCGGGACAGTGCTCAATCAGCCCCAGCATTTT.

This clone has a single count. V and J are TRBV7-2 and TRBJ1-1; 7 nucleotides agree with TRBD1. The J segment lost 4 bases and the V segment lost 3 bases, leaving 2 bases of the junction unmatched. Germline CDR1 and CDR2: SGHTA and FQGNSA. The CDR3 runs 13 residues. The DNA for the CDR3 is TGTGCCAGCAGCTTCGACAGGGCCACTGAAGCTTTCTTT. Translating it yields CASSFDRATEAFF.

The rearrangement joins TRBV6-6 to TRBJ2-7; the D is unclear. V was cut by 5 bases and J by 1 base, with 12 bases left in between. The CDR3 sequence is 14 residues long. Germline-derived CDR1 and CDR2 are MNHNY and SVGAGI (reference sequence). The CDR3 protein is CASSNVRGSYEQYF. The CDR3 DNA sequence: TGTGCCAGCAGTAACGTTCGAGGATCCTACGAGCAGTACTTC.

The chain is built from TRBV4-1 and TRBJ1-4; D unclear. Germline CDR1 MGHRA, CDR2 YSYEKL. Trimming removed 1 base at V and 3 bases at J, with 9 bases between. This CDR3 is built from 15 residues. As DNA, the CDR3 is TGCGCCAGCAGCCAAGCGCGGGAAGCTAATGAAAAACTGTTTTTT. As protein: CASSQAREANEKLFF.

This chain connects TRBV4-2 to TRBJ1-2; D remains ambiguous. Trimming removed 0 bases from V and 5 bases from J, with 10 bases in between. The length of the CDR3 is 14 residues. CDR1 and CDR2 (germline): LGHNA, YNFKEQ. CDR3 region: CASSQEATAYGYTF. DNA for the CDR3: TGTGCCAGCAGCCAAGAGGCCACGGCATATGGCTACACCTTC.

The chain has TRBV5-1 and TRBJ1-4; TRBD1 is a possible D gene (5 bases). The CDR3 spans 15 residues. CDR1 and CDR2 from the germline V gene are SGHRS and YFSETQ. V was clipped by 0 bases and J by 3 bases, with 9 bases between them. Here the CDR3 reads CASSLVGGANEKLFF. The CDR3 bases are TGCGCCAGCAGCTTGGTTGGGGGGGCTAATGAAAAACTGTTTTTT.

The chain links TRBV19 to TRBJ1-5; D gene ambiguous. In germline, CDR1 is LNHDA, CDR2 SQIVND (reference sequence). This CDR3 region has 15 residues. The V end was cut by 6 bases, the J end by 1 base, with 13 bases between. The DNA of the CDR3 is TGTGCCAGTAGAGGACTCTCGGGGAGCAATCAGCCCCAGCATTTT. Its translation is CASRGLSGSNQPQHF.

The chain carries TRBV5-5 and TRBJ1-1; 8 bases match TRBD1. The CDR3 length is 15 residues. After removal of 2 bases from V and 2 bases from J, the junction contained 5 bases not matched to a gene. CDR1 and CDR2 (germline): SGHKS, YYEKEE (reference sequence). CDR3: CASSFRGQVNTEAFF. CDR3 nucleotides: TGTGCCAGCAGCTTTCGGGGACAGGTAAACACTGAAGCTTTCTTT.

V and J are TRBV27 and TRBJ2-1; maybe TRBD2 (5 bases). The CDR3 runs to 16 residues. V was cut by 6 bases and J by 6 bases, with 21 bases left in between. From germline, CDR1 is MNHEY and CDR2 SMNVEV (reference sequence). The chain's CDR3 is CASRGSRRGAVNEQFF. The CDR3 bases are TGTGCCAGCAGGGGTTCCCGCCGTGGAGCGGTCAATGAGCAGTTCTTC.

The chain combines TRBV7-9 with TRBJ2-2, with TRBD1 matching 7 bases. The CDR3 is 14 residues long. J lost 4 bases, V lost 3 bases, and 2 bases had no gene match. Germline V gene sequence: CDR1 SEHNR, CDR2 FQNEAQ (reference sequence). CDR3 nucleotides: TGTGCCAGCAGCTTTGAGGGGGCCACCGGGGAGCTGTTTTTT. Protein sequence: CASSFEGATGELFF.

J is TRBJ2-1 and V is TRBV28; TRBD2 agrees at 9 bases. Trimming took 5 bases from V and 1 from J; bases not matched to a gene: 6. This CDR3 contains 16 residues. In germline, CDR1 is MDHEN, CDR2 SYDVKM. The CDR3 spells CASSPPSGGSYNEQFF. The CDR3 DNA reads TGTGCCAGCAGTCCCCCCAGCGGGGGGTCCTACAATGAGCAGTTCTTC. Full variable domain (remainder filled in from reference TRBV28 and TRBJ2-1): DVKVTQSSRYLVKRTGEKVFLECVQDMDHENMFWYRQDPGLGLRLIYFSYDVKMKEKGDIPEGYSVSREKKERFSLILESASTNQTSMYLCASSPPSGGSYNEQFFGPGTRLTVL.

This chain connects TRBV2 to TRBJ2-5; 7 nucleotides agree with TRBD2. CDR3 length: 13 residues. Germline V CDR1 and CDR2: SNHLY, FYNNEI. After removal of 3 bases from V and 5 bases from J, the junction contained 3 bases not matched to a gene. DNA of the CDR3: TGTGCCAGCAGTGATGGGGGAGGGGAGACCCAGTACTTC. As protein: CASSDGGGETQYF.

The V and J genes are TRBV10-3 and TRBJ2-7; 9 bases are a match to TRBD1. The V gene's germline CDR1 is ENHRY and CDR2 SYGVKD. The trim removed 7 bases at V and 3 bases at J, leaving 13 bases unmatched. CDR3 length equals 16 residues. The CDR3: CAITQDRGNIYYEQYF. CDR3 DNA: TGTGCCATCACCCAGGACAGGGGTAACATATACTACGAGCAGTACTTC.

This rearrangement joins TRBV9 to TRBJ2-1; 12 bases match TRBD2. The CDR3 is 16 residues long. Germline-derived CDR1 and CDR2 are SGDLS and YYNGEE. V dropped 3 bases and J dropped 5; count of bases not matched to a gene: 6. The CDR3 region is CASSAPLAGGHNEQFF. CDR3 bases: TGTGCCAGCAGCGCCCCACTAGCGGGAGGCCACAATGAGCAGTTCTTC.

The rearrangement links TRBV3-1 (or the pseudogene TRBV3-2) to TRBJ2-2; D is unresolved. V was cut by 1 base and J by 3 bases, with 6 bases left in between. The CDR3 totals 14 residues. In germline, CDR1 is LGHDT, CDR2 YNNKEL (reference sequence). In DNA, the CDR3 is TGTGCCAGCAGCCAAGTTAGGGACACCGGGGAGCTGTTTTTT. It codes for CASSQVRDTGELFF.